This entry is about one TCR beta chain. The CDR3 is 15 residues long. In germline, CDR1 is SNHLY, CDR2 FYNNEI. The germline V and J ends were trimmed by 4 bases and 3 bases, with 15 bases remaining between them. Here immunoSEQ multiplex PCR was the method, and the copy in TCRdb shows in-frame clones only, minus some. This table has fewer than 85,000 clones, 65% to 90% appearing once. This sample is drawn from a study of OX40 agonist ivuxolimab in advanced cancers. V and J are TRBV2 and TRBJ2-5, with D tentatively TRBD2 (5 bases). This receptor was identified in an adult with an advanced solid tumor such as melanoma, head and neck, liver or kidney cancer. The sample consisted of CD4+ or CD8+ T cells sorted from blood, taken in a trial of the OX40 agonist ivuxolimab. The CDR3 is CASSAGERAEETQYF. DNA for the CDR3: TGTGCCAGCAGTGCTGGGGAGCGAGCTGAAGAGACCCAGTACTTC.